The 3 T cell receptor beta chains below all came from one sample that was sequenced in a study of blood T cell repertoires in COVID-19. Repertoires were generated with immunoSEQ multiplex PCR, while TCRdb's copy carries only in-frame clones and drops some. Among some 200,000 clones listed, around 80% were seen once. The source material was PBMCs or T cells enriched from blood (not recorded which). Receptor source: a woman aged 45-65 years who had recovered from COVID-19.

V is TRBV5-4 and J is TRBJ2-3; a possible D gene is TRBD2 (6 bases). In germline, CDR1 is SGHNT, CDR2 YYREEE (reference sequence). Trimming pared 0 bases from V and 0 bases from J, leaving 8 bases between. The CDR3 loop spans 15 amino acids. In DNA, the CDR3 is TGTGCCAGCAGCTTGGCCGGGAGAAGCACAGATACGCAGTATTTT. This gives the protein CASSLAGRSTDTQYF.

This chain joins TRBV2 and TRBJ2-1; TRBD2 is a possible D gene (5 bases). The CDR3 is 12 residues long. Trimming pared 4 bases from V and 7 bases from J, leaving 8 bases between. From germline, CDR1 is SNHLY and CDR2 FYNNEI. CDR3 residues: CASSGGGNEQFF. The CDR3 nucleotides are TGTGCCAGCAGTGGCGGCGGGAATGAGCAGTTCTTC.

V and J are TRBV7-8 and TRBJ1-6; TRBD1 agrees at 7 bases. With 3 bases clipped from V and 5 bases from J, the junction kept 4 bases outside the gene matches. Germline CDR1 and CDR2: SGHVS and FQNEAQ. This CDR3 comprises 15 residues. The chain's CDR3 is CASSFSGTDNSPLHF. CDR3 DNA sequence: TGTGCCAGCAGCTTCTCCGGGACAGATAATTCACCCCTCCACTTT.